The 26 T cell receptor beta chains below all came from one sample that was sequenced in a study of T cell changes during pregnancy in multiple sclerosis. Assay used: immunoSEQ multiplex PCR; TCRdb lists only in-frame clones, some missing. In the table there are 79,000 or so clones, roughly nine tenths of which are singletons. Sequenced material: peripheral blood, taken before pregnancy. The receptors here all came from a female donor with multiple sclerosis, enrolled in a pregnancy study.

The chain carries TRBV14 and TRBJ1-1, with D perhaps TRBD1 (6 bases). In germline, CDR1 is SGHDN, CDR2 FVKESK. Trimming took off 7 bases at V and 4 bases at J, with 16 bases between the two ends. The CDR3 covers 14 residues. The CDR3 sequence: CASTAGGRGTEAFF. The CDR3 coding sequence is TGTGCCAGCACCGCCGGGGGGCGCGGCACTGAAGCTTTCTTT.

The CDR3 protein is CASSPRQGLTYEQYF. CDR3 DNA sequence: TGTGCCAGCAGCCCCCGACAGGGGCTGACCTACGAGCAGTACTTC. The genes are TRBV9 and TRBJ2-7, with TRBD1 identical over 8 bases. The CDR3 has 15 amino acids. Losses at the gene ends were 4 bases for V and 2 bases for J; bases not matched to a gene: 8. Germline CDR1 SGDLS, CDR2 YYNGEE.

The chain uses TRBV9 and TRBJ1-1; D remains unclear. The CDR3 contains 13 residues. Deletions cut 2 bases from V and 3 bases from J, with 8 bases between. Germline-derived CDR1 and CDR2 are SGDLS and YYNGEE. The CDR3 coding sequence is TGTGCCAGCAGCGTGCCTATCGACACTGAAGCTTTCTTT. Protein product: CASSVPIDTEAFF. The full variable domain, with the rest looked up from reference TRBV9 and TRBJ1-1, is DSGVTQTPKHLITATGQRVTLRCSPRSGDLSVYWYQQSLDQGLQFLIQYYNGEERAKGNILERFSAQQFPDLHSELNLSSLELGDSALYFCASSVPIDTEAFFGQGTRLTVV.

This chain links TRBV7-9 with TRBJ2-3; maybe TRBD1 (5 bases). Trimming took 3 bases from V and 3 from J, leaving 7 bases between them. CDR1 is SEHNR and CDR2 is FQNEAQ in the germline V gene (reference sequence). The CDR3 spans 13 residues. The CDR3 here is CASSFRVTDTQYF. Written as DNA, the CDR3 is TGTGCCAGCAGCTTCAGGGTTACAGATACGCAGTATTTT. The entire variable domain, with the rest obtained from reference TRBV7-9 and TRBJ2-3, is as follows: DTGVSQNPRHKITKRGQNVTFRCDPISEHNRLYWYRQTLGQGPEFLTYFQNEAQLEKSRLLSDRFSAERPKGSFSTLEIQRTEQGDSAMYLCASSFRVTDTQYFGPGTRLTVL.

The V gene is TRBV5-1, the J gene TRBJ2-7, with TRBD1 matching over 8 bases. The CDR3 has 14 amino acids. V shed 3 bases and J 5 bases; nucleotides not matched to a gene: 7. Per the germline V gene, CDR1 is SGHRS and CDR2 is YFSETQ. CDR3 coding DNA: TGCGCCAGCAGCTCAGGACAGGGTCTCGACGAGCAGTACTTC. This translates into CASSSGQGLDEQYF.

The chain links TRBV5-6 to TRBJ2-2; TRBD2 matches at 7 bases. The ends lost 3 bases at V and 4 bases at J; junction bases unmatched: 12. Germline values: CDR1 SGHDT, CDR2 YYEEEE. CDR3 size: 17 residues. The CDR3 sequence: CASSSIPLGGPTGELFF. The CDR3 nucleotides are TGTGCCAGCAGCTCCATACCGTTGGGAGGGCCCACCGGGGAGCTGTTTTTT.

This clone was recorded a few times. For the CDR3, the DNA is TGTGCCAGCAGGGCAAGGACTAGCGGGGGGGAGCAGTTCTTC. It encodes CASRARTSGGEQFF. The V call is TRBV6-1, the J call TRBJ2-1; 14 bases match TRBD2. Trimming at V came to 6 bases and at J to 10 bases, leaving 5 bases not matched to a gene. Germline loops: CDR1 MNHNS, CDR2 SASEGT. This CDR3 is built from 14 residues.

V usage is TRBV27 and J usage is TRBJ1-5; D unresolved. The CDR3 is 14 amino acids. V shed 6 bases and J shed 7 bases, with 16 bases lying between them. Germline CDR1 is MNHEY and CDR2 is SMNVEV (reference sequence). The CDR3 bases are TGTGCCAGCAGCCGGGAACCAGTTGGACAGCCCCAGCATTTT. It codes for CASSREPVGQPQHF.

The CDR3 loop reads CASSFGTSGGTDTQYF. The CDR3 nucleotides are TGTGCCAGCAGCTTTGGGACTAGCGGGGGGACAGATACGCAGTATTTT. This rearrangement joins TRBV7-2 to TRBJ2-3; TRBD2 matches at 15 bases. The V and J ends lost 3 bases and 3 bases, in that order; junction bases with no gene match: 1. The CDR3 consists of 16 residues. Germline lookup yields CDR1 SGHTA and CDR2 FQGNSA.

DNA of the CDR3: TGTGCCAGCAGCCTTTCCCCCTTGACAGGCTATGGAAACACCATATATTTT. Its translation is CASSLSPLTGYGNTIYF. The chain couples TRBV7-2 to TRBJ1-3, with D perhaps TRBD1 (6 bases). Germline CDR1 and CDR2: SGHTA and FQGNSA. The CDR3 loop spans 17 amino acids. The V and J ends lost 5 bases and 3 bases respectively, with 20 bases between them.

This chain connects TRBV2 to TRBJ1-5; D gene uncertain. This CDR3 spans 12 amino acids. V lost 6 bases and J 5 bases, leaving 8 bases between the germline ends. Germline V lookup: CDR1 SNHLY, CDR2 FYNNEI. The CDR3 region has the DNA TGTGCCAGCAGCGCGGACTATCAGCCCCAGCATTTT. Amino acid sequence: CASSADYQPQHF.

CDR3 sequence (DNA): TGTGCCAGCAGCTTGGAAGGGACTAGCGGTTACAATGAGCAGTTCTTC. This gives the protein CASSLEGTSGYNEQFF. The chain has TRBV7-2 and TRBJ2-1, with 11 nucleotides matching TRBD2. The CDR3 is made up of 16 amino acids. Germline CDR1 reads SGHTA; CDR2 reads FQGNSA. Germline trimming cut 3 bases from V and 4 bases from J; bases unmatched to any gene: 5.

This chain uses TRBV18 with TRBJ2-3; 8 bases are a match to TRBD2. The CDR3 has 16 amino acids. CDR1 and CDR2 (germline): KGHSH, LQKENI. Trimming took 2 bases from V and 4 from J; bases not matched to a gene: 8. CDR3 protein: CASSPRVAGTADTQYF. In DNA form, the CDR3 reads TGTGCCAGCTCACCAAGGGTAGCGGGAACCGCAGATACGCAGTATTTT.

The CDR3 spells CASSSRGINYGYTF. CDR3 in DNA: TGTGCCAGCAGCTCGAGAGGCATCAACTATGGCTACACCTTC. The chain employs TRBV11-2 and TRBJ1-2; no definite D call. Looked up from germline, CDR1 is SGHAT and CDR2 is FQNNGV. The CDR3 totals 14 residues. V was cut by 4 bases and J by 2 bases, with 11 bases left in between.

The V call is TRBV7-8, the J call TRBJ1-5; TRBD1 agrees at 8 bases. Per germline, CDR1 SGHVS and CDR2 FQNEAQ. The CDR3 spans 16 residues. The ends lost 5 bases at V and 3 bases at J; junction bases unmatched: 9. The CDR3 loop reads CASSKDRANHNQPQHF. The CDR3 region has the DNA TGTGCCAGCAGCAAGGACAGGGCCAACCACAATCAGCCCCAGCATTTT.

CDR3 loop: CASRGDPDRANTGELFF. For the CDR3, the DNA is TGTGCCAGCAGGGGCGACCCAGACAGGGCGAACACCGGGGAGCTGTTTTTT. This chain joins TRBV2 and TRBJ2-2; TRBD1 agrees at 7 bases. The germline gives CDR1 SNHLY, CDR2 FYNNEI. Losses at the gene ends were 6 bases for V and 0 bases for J; bases not matched to a gene: 10. CDR3 length: 17 residues.

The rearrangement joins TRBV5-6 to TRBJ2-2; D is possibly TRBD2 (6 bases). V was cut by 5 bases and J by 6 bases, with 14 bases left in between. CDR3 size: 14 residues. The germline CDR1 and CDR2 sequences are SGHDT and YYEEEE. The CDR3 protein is CASRPLPGAGELFF. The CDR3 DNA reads TGTGCCAGCAGGCCCTTGCCGGGGGCCGGGGAGCTGTTTTTT.

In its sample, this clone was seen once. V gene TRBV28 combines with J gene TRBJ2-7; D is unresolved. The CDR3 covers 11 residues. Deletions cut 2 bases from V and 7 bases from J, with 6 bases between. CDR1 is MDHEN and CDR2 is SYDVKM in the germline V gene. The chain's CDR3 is CASSLTGEQYF. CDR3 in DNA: TGTGCCAGCAGTTTAACGGGTGAGCAGTACTTC. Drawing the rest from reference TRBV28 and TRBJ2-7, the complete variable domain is DVKVTQSSRYLVKRTGEKVFLECVQDMDHENMFWYRQDPGLGLRLIYFSYDVKMKEKGDIPEGYSVSREKKERFSLILESASTNQTSMYLCASSLTGEQYFGPGTRLTVT.

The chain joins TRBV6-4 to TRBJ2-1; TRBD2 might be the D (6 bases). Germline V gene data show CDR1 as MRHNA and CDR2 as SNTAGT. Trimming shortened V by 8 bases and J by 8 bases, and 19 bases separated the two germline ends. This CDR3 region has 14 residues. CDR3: CASRTSPEGYEQFF. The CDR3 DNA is TGTGCCAGCCGAACTAGCCCGGAGGGCTATGAGCAGTTCTTC.

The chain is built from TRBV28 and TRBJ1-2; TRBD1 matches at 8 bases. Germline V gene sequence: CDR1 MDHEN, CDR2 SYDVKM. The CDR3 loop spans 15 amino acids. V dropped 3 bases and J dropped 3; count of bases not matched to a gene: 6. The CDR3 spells CASSLARGRHYGYTF. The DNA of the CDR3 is TGTGCCAGCAGTTTGGCCAGGGGGCGACACTATGGCTACACCTTC.

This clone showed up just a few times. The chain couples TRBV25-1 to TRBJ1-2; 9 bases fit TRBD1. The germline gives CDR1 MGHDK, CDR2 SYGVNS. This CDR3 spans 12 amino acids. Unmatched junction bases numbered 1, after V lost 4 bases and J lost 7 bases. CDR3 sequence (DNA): TGTGCCAGCAGTGGGGACAGGGCTGGCTACACCTTC. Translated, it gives CASSGDRAGYTF.

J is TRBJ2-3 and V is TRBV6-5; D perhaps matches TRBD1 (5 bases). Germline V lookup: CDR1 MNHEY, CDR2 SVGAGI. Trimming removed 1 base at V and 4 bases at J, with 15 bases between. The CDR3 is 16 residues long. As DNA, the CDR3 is TGTGCCAGCAGTTACTACCCAGGGTCCGACCCAGATACGCAGTATTTT. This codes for CASSYYPGSDPDTQYF.

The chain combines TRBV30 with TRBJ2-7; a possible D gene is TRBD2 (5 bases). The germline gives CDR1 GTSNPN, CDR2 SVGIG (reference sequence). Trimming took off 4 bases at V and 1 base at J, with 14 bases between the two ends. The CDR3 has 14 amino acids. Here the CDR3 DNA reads TGTGCCTGGATCAGCCGGGGTTTGTCCTACGAGCAGTACTTC. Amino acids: CAWISRGLSYEQYF.

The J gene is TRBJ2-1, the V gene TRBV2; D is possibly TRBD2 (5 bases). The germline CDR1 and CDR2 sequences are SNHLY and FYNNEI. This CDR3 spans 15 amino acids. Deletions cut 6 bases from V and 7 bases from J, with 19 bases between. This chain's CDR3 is CASSDGLISWNEQFF. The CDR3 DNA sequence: TGTGCCAGCAGCGACGGACTTATATCTTGGAATGAGCAGTTCTTC. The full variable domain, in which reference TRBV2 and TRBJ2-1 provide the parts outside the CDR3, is EPEVTQTPSHQVTQMGQEVILRCVPISNHLYFYWYRQILGQKVEFLVSFYNNEISEKSEIFDDQFSVERPDGSNFTLKIRSTKLEDSAMYFCASSDGLISWNEQFFGPGTRLTVL.

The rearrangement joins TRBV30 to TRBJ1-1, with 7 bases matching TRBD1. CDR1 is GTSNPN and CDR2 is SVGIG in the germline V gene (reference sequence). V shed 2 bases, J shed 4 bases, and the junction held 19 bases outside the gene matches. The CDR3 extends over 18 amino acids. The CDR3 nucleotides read TGTGCCTGGAGTCCCCCCACCTTTCACCAGGGGGTCACCACTGAAGCTTTCTTT. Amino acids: CAWSPPTFHQGVTTEAFF.

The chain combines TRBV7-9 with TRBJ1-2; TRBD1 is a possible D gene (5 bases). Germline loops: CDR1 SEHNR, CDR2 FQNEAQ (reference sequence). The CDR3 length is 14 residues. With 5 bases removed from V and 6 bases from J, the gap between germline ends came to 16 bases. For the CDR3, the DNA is TGTGCCAGCAGCGGGGCCCTCCTGGGGCATGGCTACACCTTC. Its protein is CASSGALLGHGYTF.